Described below is a single TCR beta chain sequence and its context. MiXCR, applied by TCRdb to the 5' RACE reads, yields one record per CDR3 protein. The sample yields 290,000 or so distinct CDR3 sequences, approximately 20% seen once. The sample comes from a study of T-cell memory formation after mild COVID-19. The TCR was taken from a man aged 18 to 29 who had mild COVID-19 (a few samples of this study predate the infection). Cell type and time point are not known. The sample taken for sequencing was PBMCs or a T cell subset sorted from them (not recorded which).

CDR3: CASSFKDRAYEQYV. The CDR3 DNA sequence: TGTGCCAGCAGCTTTAAGGACAGGGCCTACGAGCAGTACGTC. The genes are TRBV5-6 and TRBJ2-7, with 8 nucleotides matching TRBD1. V trimming: 2 bases; J trimming: 2 bases; junction bases outside the gene matches: 3. The CDR3 loop spans 14 amino acids. The germline gives CDR1 SGHDT, CDR2 YYEEEE.